The 27 T cell receptor beta chains listed next were all sequenced from one sample in a study of blood T cell repertoires in COVID-19. Profiled with immunoSEQ multiplex PCR; TCRdb holds only in-frame clones, not every one. The sample has fewer than 250,000 clones, around 90% seen once; the top ten hold approximately 7.6%. Source material: PBMCs or T cells enriched from blood (not recorded which). Receptor source: a woman aged 18-29 years who had recovered from COVID-19.

This clone occurred once. This rearrangement joins TRBV7-3 to TRBJ2-3, with 10 nucleotides matching TRBD2. There are 15 residues in the CDR3. The trim removed 5 bases at V and 4 bases at J, leaving 6 bases unmatched. Germline CDR1 reads SGHTA; CDR2 reads FQGTGA. The DNA of the CDR3 is TGTGCCAGCAGCCAAGCGGGGGGGCAATCAGATACGCAGTATTTT. Translation gives CASSQAGGQSDTQYF.

The chain uses TRBV3-1 (or the pseudogene TRBV3-2) and TRBJ1-1; 7 positions match TRBD1. This CDR3 spans 13 amino acids. Germline loops: CDR1 LGHDT, CDR2 YNNKEL (reference sequence). V lost 1 base and J lost 7; bases outside the gene matches: 3. CDR3 sequence (DNA): TGTGCCAGCAGCCAAGCTGACAGGGTTGAAGCTTTCTTT. It is translated as CASSQADRVEAFF.

CDR3 nucleotide sequence: TGTGCCAGCAGTGGAGTGTTCACAGATACGCAGTATTTT. This encodes CASSGVFTDTQYF. V and J are TRBV2 and TRBJ2-3; D is unclear. V was pared by 4 bases and J by 2 bases, with 7 bases between. The germline CDR1 and CDR2 sequences are SNHLY and FYNNEI. The CDR3 is 13 amino acids.

The rearrangement links TRBV7-9 to TRBJ1-4; a weak D match, TRBD1 (5 bases). In germline, CDR1 is SEHNR, CDR2 FQNEAQ (reference sequence). Trimming took 5 bases from V and 6 from J, leaving 22 bases between them. This CDR3 is 17 amino acids long. The CDR3, as DNA: TGTGCCAGCAGCGACCTGGGAGGGTCCCAGGGTGATGAAAAACTGTTTTTT. Encoded protein: CASSDLGGSQGDEKLFF.

The chain is built from TRBV28 and TRBJ1-1; no definite D call. V lost 5 bases and J lost 0, with 7 bases in between. The CDR3 has 13 residues. Germline assignment: CDR1 MDHEN and CDR2 SYDVKM. The CDR3 bases are TGTGCCAGCAGTATACAGATGAACACTGAAGCTTTCTTT. Translated, it gives CASSIQMNTEAFF.

This clone has a single count. The chain recombines TRBV9 with TRBJ1-4; TRBD1 agrees at 7 bases. Per germline, CDR1 SGDLS and CDR2 YYNGEE. V was clipped by 4 bases and J by 2 bases; unmatched bases: 17. The CDR3 covers 19 residues. Here the CDR3 DNA reads TGTGCCAGCAGCCTGGGTACAGGGGTGGGCACGCAGACTAATGAAAAACTGTTTTTT. Translating gives CASSLGTGVGTQTNEKLFF. The full variable domain, completed using reference TRBV9 and TRBJ1-4, is DSGVTQTPKHLITATGQRVTLRCSPRSGDLSVYWYQQSLDQGLQFLIQYYNGEERAKGNILERFSAQQFPDLHSELNLSSLELGDSALYFCASSLGTGVGTQTNEKLFFGSGTQLSVL.

J is TRBJ1-1 and V is TRBV27; 8 bases are a match to TRBD1. The CDR3 is 17 amino acids. Germline values: CDR1 MNHEY, CDR2 SMNVEV (reference sequence). V was clipped by 4 bases and J by 5 bases; unmatched bases: 15. The CDR3 DNA follows: TGTGCCAGCAGTTCCAAACCGTCGACAGGGGATGAGACTGAAGCTTTCTTT. Protein sequence: CASSSKPSTGDETEAFF.

The chain is built from TRBV5-1 and TRBJ2-2; D is ambiguous. The CDR3 runs 16 residues. Per the germline V gene, CDR1 is SGHRS and CDR2 is YFSETQ. Between the trimmed V and J ends, which lost 4 bases and 2 bases, there was a span of 15 bases. The CDR3 DNA follows: TGCGCCAGCAGCCCCCCGACTGCGCCTAACACCGGGGAGCTGTTTTTT. This encodes CASSPPTAPNTGELFF.

The genes are TRBV13 and TRBJ2-3; 8 nucleotides match TRBD1. The CDR3 has 15 residues. The V gene end was trimmed by 6 bases and the J gene end by 1 base; junction bases not matched to a gene: 6. Looked up from germline, CDR1 is PRHDT and CDR2 is FYEKMQ (reference sequence). CDR3: CASRTQGAGTDTQYF. CDR3 coding DNA: TGTGCCAGCAGGACCCAGGGGGCCGGCACAGATACGCAGTATTTT.

This clone was seen a single time. The chain joins TRBV25-1 to TRBJ1-3; D may be TRBD1 (6 bases). V lost 3 bases, J lost 4 bases, and 13 bases lay in between. Germline CDR1 and CDR2: MGHDK and SYGVNS. The CDR3 contains 15 residues. The CDR3 coding sequence is TGTGCCAGCAGTGATATACAGGGTGCAGGAAACACCATATATTTT. Translated, it gives CASSDIQGAGNTIYF.

This clone was observed a single time. This CDR3 is CASSWDRGLGYTF. CDR3 sequence (DNA): TGCGCCAGCAGTTGGGACAGGGGGCTTGGCTACACCTTC. V usage is TRBV10-1 and J usage is TRBJ1-2; 12 positions agree with TRBD1. Germline V lookup: CDR1 WNHNN, CDR2 SYGVQD (reference sequence). The CDR3 extends over 13 amino acids. The ends lost 5 bases at V and 7 bases at J; junction bases unmatched: 2.

A single count supports this clone. This chain connects TRBV7-2 to TRBJ1-1; TRBD1 matches 7 bases. The germline CDR1 and CDR2 sequences are SGHTA and FQGNSA. The CDR3 is made up of 14 amino acids. Trimming at V came to 0 bases and at J to 8 bases, leaving 6 bases not matched to a gene. CDR3 sequence: CASSLAGDSKEAFF. CDR3 bases: TGTGCCAGCAGCTTAGCTGGGGACAGTAAAGAAGCTTTCTTT.

The gene calls are TRBV15 and TRBJ1-4, with 7 bases matching TRBD1. Germline V CDR1 and CDR2: LNHNV, YYDKDF (reference sequence). CDR3 length: 13 residues. V lost 3 bases, J lost 8 bases, and 3 bases stayed unmatched. The CDR3 loop is CATSSRGLEKLFF. CDR3 in DNA: TGTGCCACCAGCAGCAGGGGGTTGGAAAAACTGTTTTTT.

This clone was counted once. The rearrangement links TRBV11-2 to TRBJ1-6, with 8 nucleotides matching TRBD1. The germline CDR1 and CDR2 sequences are SGHAT and FQNNGV. This CDR3 spans 15 amino acids. After removal of 5 bases from V and 9 bases from J, the junction contained 9 bases not matched to a gene. This CDR3 is CASSLGQGGVSPLHF. The CDR3 DNA is TGTGCCAGCAGCCTAGGACAGGGCGGTGTTTCACCCCTCCACTTT.

The J gene is TRBJ1-2, the V gene TRBV10-3; 8 nucleotides line up with TRBD1. The ends lost 7 bases at V and 7 bases at J; junction bases unmatched: 14. This CDR3 has 15 amino acids. From germline, CDR1 is ENHRY and CDR2 SYGVKD. DNA of the CDR3: TGTGCCATCACACCGGAGGGCGGCAGGGGGCCTGGCTACACCTTC. It encodes CAITPEGGRGPGYTF.

The chain recombines TRBV7-9 with TRBJ1-1; D call uncertain. The CDR3 runs 13 residues. Germline V gene sequence: CDR1 SEHNR, CDR2 FQNEAQ (reference sequence). Trimming took off 3 bases at V and 1 base at J, with 6 bases between the two ends. CDR3 in amino acids: CASSFQENTEAFF. Written as DNA, the CDR3 is TGTGCCAGCAGCTTTCAGGAGAACACTGAAGCTTTCTTT.

J is TRBJ2-7 and V is TRBV5-5; D unclear. V was pared by 2 bases and J by 7 bases, with 10 bases between. This CDR3 has 12 residues. Per the germline V gene, CDR1 is SGHKS and CDR2 is YYEKEE (reference sequence). The CDR3 DNA reads TGTGCCAGCAGCTTCAGAGGAGAGGAGCAGTACTTC. It translates to CASSFRGEEQYF.

The chain uses TRBV25-1 and TRBJ1-4, with D tentatively TRBD1 (6 bases). With 3 bases removed from V and 1 base from J, the gap between germline ends came to 12 bases. Germline assignment: CDR1 MGHDK and CDR2 SYGVNS. The CDR3 has 16 residues. CDR3 region: CASSDATGRTNEKLFF. CDR3 nucleotide sequence: TGTGCCAGCAGTGACGCAACAGGGAGAACTAATGAAAAACTGTTTTTT.

Note on this clone: The same CDR3 can be traced to other DNA sequences in this sample. The chain combines TRBV5-1 with TRBJ2-5; TRBD2 matches 15 bases. Germline CDR1 is SGHRS and CDR2 is YFSETQ. V was pared by 2 bases and J by 5 bases, with 4 bases of the junction left unmatched. The CDR3 is 16 amino acids. The CDR3 DNA reads TGCGCCAGCAGCTTCGGACTAGCGGGGGGGCAGGAGACCCAGTACTTC. Translation: CASSFGLAGGQETQYF.

The rearrangement uses TRBV2 and TRBJ2-7; tentatively, D is TRBD1 (5 bases). CDR3 length: 14 residues. Germline CDR1 reads SNHLY; CDR2 reads FYNNEI. V was trimmed by 3 bases and J by 1 base, leaving 10 bases between them. The CDR3 region is CASSDVRASYEQYF. The CDR3 DNA reads TGTGCCAGCAGTGATGTCAGGGCGTCCTACGAGCAGTACTTC.

The V and J genes are TRBV28 and TRBJ2-5, with 11 bases aligning to TRBD2. Trimming removed 7 bases from V and 3 bases from J; junction bases left unmatched: 4. The CDR3 has 14 residues. CDR1 is MDHEN, CDR2 SYDVKM, per germline. As DNA, the CDR3 is TGTGCCAGCATCACTAGCGGGGGAAAAGAGACCCAGTACTTC. Translated: CASITSGGKETQYF.

CDR3: CASRTRDRGQKGSYEQYF. CDR3 bases: TGTGCCAGCAGAACCCGGGACAGGGGGCAGAAGGGTTCCTACGAGCAGTACTTC. The chain employs TRBV2 and TRBJ2-7, with 12 nucleotides matching TRBD1. The CDR3 covers 18 residues. Unmatched junction bases numbered 13, after V lost 6 bases and J lost 1 base. Germline loops: CDR1 SNHLY, CDR2 FYNNEI. Supplemented by reference TRBV2 and TRBJ2-7, the full variable domain reads EPEVTQTPSHQVTQMGQEVILRCVPISNHLYFYWYRQILGQKVEFLVSFYNNEISEKSEIFDDQFSVERPDGSNFTLKIRSTKLEDSAMYFCASRTRDRGQKGSYEQYFGPGTRLTVT.

The V call is TRBV7-9, the J call TRBJ2-2; D is perhaps TRBD1 (6 bases). Deletions cut 5 bases from V and 4 bases from J, with 11 bases between. Germline V gene lookup returns CDR1 SEHNR and CDR2 FQNEAQ (reference sequence). This CDR3 is built from 14 residues. CDR3 nucleotide sequence: TGTGCCAGCAGCGCGCAGGGGTCCACCGGGGAGCTGTTTTTT. Its translation: CASSAQGSTGELFF.

The chain employs TRBV9 and TRBJ1-4, with D unclear. Deletions cut 0 bases from V and 2 bases from J, with 5 bases between. Looked up from germline, CDR1 is SGDLS and CDR2 is YYNGEE. The CDR3 is 14 residues long. The CDR3 DNA is TGTGCCAGCAGCGTAGCGAGTACTAATGAAAAACTGTTTTTT. Its protein is CASSVASTNEKLFF.

The V call is TRBV7-8, the J call TRBJ1-2; TRBD1 might be the D (5 bases). Per the germline V gene, CDR1 is SGHVS and CDR2 is FQNEAQ. Trimming stripped 5 bases from V and 6 bases from J, with 16 bases between. The CDR3 sequence is 14 residues long. CDR3 nucleotides: TGTGCCAGCAGCCCCCCTGGGGCAGTCGATGGCTACACCTTC. Encoded protein: CASSPPGAVDGYTF.

V is TRBV28 and J is TRBJ2-7, with a possible D match to TRBD2 (6 bases). Germline lookup yields CDR1 MDHEN and CDR2 SYDVKM. Trimming left V 5 bases short and J 2 bases short, with 13 bases between. This CDR3 comprises 14 residues. The DNA for the CDR3 is TGTGCCAGCAGTCAGGCTACGGGAGCCTACGAGCAGTACTTC. Protein: CASSQATGAYEQYF.

The chain links TRBV6-1 to TRBJ1-2; 9 bases agree with TRBD1. Losses at the gene ends were 2 bases for V and 2 bases for J; bases not matched to a gene: 9. The length of the CDR3 is 17 residues. Germline V gene data show CDR1 as MNHNS and CDR2 as SASEGT. This CDR3 reads CASSEWGQGPSNYGYTF. The CDR3 DNA reads TGTGCCAGCAGTGAATGGGGACAGGGACCCTCAAACTATGGCTACACCTTC.